A selection of T cell receptor beta chains follows, all from one sample in a study of early stage breast cancer tumors. Sequencing used immunoSEQ multiplex PCR; TCRdb keeps in-frame clones, though not all of them. This table has fewer than 30,000 clones, less than 85% appearing once. Sequencing used blood. The receptors come from a person between 55 and 69 years old with breast cancer. Each CDR3 is given with its conserved first and last residue. Fields, in order: CDR3 protein, CDR3 DNA, V gene, J gene, D gene, clone size. A D gene is named only where the DNA matches it firmly. Clone size is stated in some rows and not others, as once, few, many or a class when expanded.

CASSLAPGGSYNEQFF	TGTGCCAGCAGCTTGGCCCCCGGAGGCTCCTACAATGAGCAGTTCTTC	TRBV5-4	TRBJ2-1	NA	NA
CASSQGGSGETQYF	TGTGCCAGCAGCCAAGGGGGTTCAGGAGAGACCCAGTACTTC	TRBV6-6	TRBJ2-5	NA	NA
CASSLTQRTSTGELFF	TGCGCCAGCAGCTTAACCCAAAGGACTAGCACCGGGGAGCTGTTTTTT	TRBV5-1	TRBJ2-2	TRBD2	NA
CSVGGVGATADTDTQYF	TGCAGCGTTGGGGGGGTCGGAGCGACAGCGGACACAGATACGCAGTATTTT	TRBV29-1	TRBJ2-3	NA	NA
CASSRGLAGAPNNEQFF	TGTGCCAGTAGTAGGGGACTAGCGGGAGCTCCTAACAATGAGCAGTTCTTC	TRBV19	TRBJ2-1	TRBD2	NA
CASSESRALGTQYF	TGTGCCAGCAGCGAAAGCAGGGCCCTCGGGACCCAGTACTTC	TRBV5-8	TRBJ2-5	NA	NA
CATSGSRVPGGVYGYTF	TGTGCCACCTCCGGCTCGAGGGTGCCGGGGGGGGTCTATGGCTACACCTTC	TRBV15	TRBJ1-2	NA	NA
CASSLPPGLANEQFF	TGCGCCAGCAGCCTGCCCCCGGGACTAGCGAATGAGCAGTTCTTC	TRBV5-1	TRBJ2-1	TRBD2	NA
CASSLSLTSYEQYF	TGTGCCAGCAGCTTATCTCTAACTAGCTACGAGCAGTACTTC	TRBV11-2	TRBJ2-7	NA	NA
CAWGRDMGQPQHF	TGTGCCTGGGGACGGGACATGGGCCAGCCCCAGCATTTT	TRBV30	TRBJ1-5	NA	NA
CATSESGSNGELFF	TGTGCCACCAGCGAAAGCGGGAGTAACGGGGAGCTGTTTTTT	TRBV15	TRBJ2-2	TRBD2	NA
CASRSPGSGNTEAFF	TGTGCCAGCAGATCCCCAGGGTCCGGGAACACTGAAGCTTTCTTT	TRBV27	TRBJ1-1	NA	few
CASSLGPLGGETQYF	TGCGCCAGCAGCTTGGGACCGCTGGGAGGAGAGACCCAGTACTTC	TRBV5-1	TRBJ2-5	NA	NA
CAWSLGMTYEQYF	TGTGCCTGGTCCCTTGGCATGACCTACGAGCAGTACTTC	TRBV30	TRBJ2-7	NA	once
CATSNGRGDSYEQYF	TGTGCCACCAGCAACGGGAGGGGTGATTCCTACGAGCAGTACTTC	TRBV15	TRBJ2-7	TRBD2	NA
CASSQTSGRDRYF	TGCGCCAGCAGCCAAACTAGCGGGAGGGATCGGTACTTC	TRBV5-1	TRBJ2-5	TRBD2	once